These 10 T cell receptor beta chains came from one sample sequenced in a study of cytomegalovirus exposure and HLA in healthy donors. 60 Vbeta and 13 Jbeta primers were used in PCR. TCRdb keeps only in-frame clones here, not all; method: immunoSEQ multiplex PCR. This table has roughly 150,000 clones, around three fifths appearing once. Specimen: PBMCs. These TCRs come from a woman aged 30 to 39 in good health and CMV-seropositive.

The gene calls are TRBV5-4 and TRBJ2-1; D is uncertain. Germline values: CDR1 SGHNT, CDR2 YYREEE (reference sequence). V was shortened by 4 bases and J by 2 bases, with 10 bases between the two germline ends. The CDR3 has 14 amino acids. For the CDR3, the DNA is TGTGCCAGCAGCCCCGACACAACCTACAATGAGCAGTTCTTC. Protein: CASSPDTTYNEQFF. Full variable domain (rest looked up from reference TRBV5-4 and TRBJ2-1): ETGVTQSPTHLIKTRGQQVTLRCSSQSGHNTVSWYQQALGQGPQFIFQYYREEENGRGNFPPRFSGLQFPNYSSELNVNALELDDSALYLCASSPDTTYNEQFFGPGTRLTVL.

The V gene is TRBV15, the J gene TRBJ2-5; D is ambiguous. From germline, CDR1 is LNHNV and CDR2 YYDKDF (reference sequence). The length of the CDR3 is 15 residues. V lost 0 bases, J lost 1 base, and 9 bases lay in between. The chain's CDR3 is CATSRDITRQETQYF. The CDR3, as DNA: TGTGCCACCAGCAGAGATATCACGCGCCAAGAGACCCAGTACTTC.

J is TRBJ1-4 and V is TRBV2; no reliable D call. V lost 5 bases and J lost 4, with 17 bases in between. The CDR3 has 16 amino acids. CDR1 is SNHLY and CDR2 is FYNNEI in the germline V gene. The CDR3 sequence: CASSLGGPRSNEKLFF. CDR3 nucleotides: TGTGCCAGCAGTCTCGGAGGCCCCCGAAGTAATGAAAAACTGTTTTTT.

The rearrangement uses TRBV9 and TRBJ2-2, with TRBD2 identical over 10 bases. The CDR3 is 18 residues long. V was clipped by 0 bases and J by 0 bases; unmatched bases: 5. The germline gives CDR1 SGDLS, CDR2 YYNGEE. The CDR3 sequence is CASSVVGSGGSNTGELFF. The CDR3 region has the DNA TGTGCCAGCAGCGTAGTGGGTAGCGGGGGGTCGAACACCGGGGAGCTGTTTTTT. Drawing the rest from reference TRBV9 and TRBJ2-2, the complete variable domain is DSGVTQTPKHLITATGQRVTLRCSPRSGDLSVYWYQQSLDQGLQFLIQYYNGEERAKGNILERFSAQQFPDLHSELNLSSLELGDSALYFCASSVVGSGGSNTGELFFGEGSRLTVL.

The chain uses TRBV2 and TRBJ2-3; D perhaps matches TRBD1 (6 bases). The V gene's germline CDR1 is SNHLY and CDR2 FYNNEI. CDR3 length equals 14 residues. V was clipped by 6 bases and J by 5 bases, with 15 bases between them. The CDR3 DNA reads TGTGCCAGCAGGAGGGGGTCGACGGAAGATACGCAGTATTTT. Translation gives CASRRGSTEDTQYF.

This chain connects TRBV28 to TRBJ1-5, with D unclear. The CDR3 totals 14 residues. In germline, CDR1 is MDHEN, CDR2 SYDVKM. Trimming stripped 7 bases from V and 3 bases from J, with 13 bases between. The CDR3 sequence is CASNREIANQPQHF. CDR3 bases: TGTGCCAGCAACAGAGAGATTGCCAATCAGCCCCAGCATTTT.

This clone was seen a few times. The rearrangement uses TRBV28 and TRBJ2-2, with 7 bases fitting TRBD1. Per the germline V gene, CDR1 is MDHEN and CDR2 is SYDVKM. The length of the CDR3 is 20 residues. Unmatched junction bases numbered 26, after V lost 5 bases and J lost 8 bases. The chain's CDR3 is CASSGIGIQGPASRGGELFF. Here the CDR3 DNA reads TGTGCCAGCAGTGGAATCGGGATACAGGGGCCGGCTAGTCGGGGTGGGGAGCTGTTTTTT.

This clone was counted only a few times. This sequence joins TRBV7-9 and TRBJ1-3; possible D gene TRBD1, 6 bases. Germline assignment: CDR1 SEHNR and CDR2 FQNEAQ (reference sequence). This CDR3 comprises 15 residues. V was clipped by 5 bases and J by 0 bases, with 11 bases between them. CDR3 sequence reads: CASSPGQFSGNTIYF. The DNA for the CDR3 is TGTGCCAGCAGCCCCGGACAGTTCTCTGGAAACACCATATATTTT. Full variable domain (missing parts from reference TRBV7-9 and TRBJ1-3): DTGVSQNPRHKITKRGQNVTFRCDPISEHNRLYWYRQTLGQGPEFLTYFQNEAQLEKSRLLSDRFSAERPKGSFSTLEIQRTEQGDSAMYLCASSPGQFSGNTIYFGEGSWLTVV.

This chain connects TRBV21-1 to TRBJ1-4. TRBV21-1 is a recognized pseudogene. The length of the CDR3 is 12 residues. CDR3 sequence: CAEGEGSEKLFF. In DNA form, the CDR3 reads TGTGCGGAGGGGGAGGGGAGTGAAAAACTGTTTTTT.

The V gene is TRBV5-1, the J gene TRBJ2-7, with unresolved D. The CDR3 covers 13 residues. Trimming took off 5 bases at V and 5 bases at J, with 14 bases between the two ends. Looked up from germline, CDR1 is SGHRS and CDR2 is YFSETQ. The CDR3 sequence: CASRAGPLDEQYF. The DNA of the CDR3 is TGCGCCAGCAGAGCTGGGCCGCTCGACGAGCAGTACTTC.